This is a list of T cell receptor beta chains from one sample in a study of blood T cells in healthy people across ages. TCRdb called the 5' RACE reads again in MiXCR, with one record for every CDR3 protein. This repertoire shows hundreds of thousands of distinct CDR3 sequences, about 20% found once; its top ten account for 22%. Material: blood. The source is a man aged 65-85 years in good health. The CDR3 runs from the conserved cysteine through the conserved F or W. The D gene is left open where the match is weak. Clone size is shown for a subset of rows, as once, few, many or a class of expanded clone.

size | length | D | J | V | CDR3 | DNA
few | 14 | NA | TRBJ1-2 | TRBV14 | CASSPIKEFYGYTF | TGTGCCAGCAGCCCAATAAAGGAATTCTATGGCTACACCTTC
few | 14 | TRBD1 | TRBJ1-1 | TRBV7-9 | CASSSTGGVSEAFF | TGTGCCAGCAGCTCCACAGGGGGTGTGTCTGAAGCTTTCTTT
NA | 16 | NA | TRBJ1-4 | TRBV5-1 | CASSSDGTPENEKLFF | TGCGCCAGCAGCTCTGACGGGACACCAGAGAATGAAAAACTGTTTTTT
few | 15 | NA | TRBJ1-6 | TRBV3-1 | CASSPGGGYNSPLHF | TGTGCCAGCAGCCCTGGCGGGGGGTATAATTCACCCCTCCACTTT
NA | 13 | NA | TRBJ1-2 | TRBV12-3/TRBV12-4 | CASNPGRSYGYTF | TGTGCCAGCAACCCCGGGAGGTCCTATGGCTACACCTTC
NA | 14 | NA | TRBJ1-5 | TRBV10-3 | CAISPQGSNQPQHF | TGTGCCATCAGCCCCCAGGGTAGCAATCAGCCCCAGCATTTT
few | 16 | NA | TRBJ2-3 | TRBV21-1 | CASSKEWSGATDTQYF | TGTGCCAGCAGCAAAGAATGGAGCGGGGCTACAGATACGCAGTATTTT
few | 16 | NA | TRBJ2-1 | TRBV15 | CATSSFGPRRGNEQFF | TGTGCCACCAGCAGCTTCGGACCCCGGAGGGGGAATGAGCAGTTCTTC
NA | 14 | NA | TRBJ2-5 | TRBV7-2 | CASSFLPLQETQYF | TGTGCCAGCAGCTTCTTACCGTTGCAAGAGACCCAGTACTTC
NA | 13 | NA | TRBJ1-2 | TRBV6-6 | CASSHGDKSGYTF | TGTGCCAGCAGTCACGGGGACAAATCAGGCTACACCTTC
few | 14 | NA | TRBJ2-5 | TRBV29-1 | CSVEDIRGRETQYF | TGCAGCGTTGAAGACATCCGGGGGAGAGAGACCCAGTACTTC
few | 15 | NA | TRBJ2-7 | TRBV7-2 | CASSLDWGSLYEQYF | TGTGCCAGCAGCTTAGATTGGGGTAGTTTATACGAGCAGTACTTC
few | 14 | NA | TRBJ2-7 | TRBV11-2 | CASSLERRAYEQYF | TGTGCCAGCAGCTTAGAGAGACGGGCCTACGAGCAGTACTTC
many | 16 | TRBD1 | TRBJ2-5 | TRBV12-3/TRBV12-4 | CASRSTGGQAQETQYF | TGTGCCAGCAGGAGTACAGGGGGCCAAGCACAAGAGACCCAGTACTTC
NA | 15 | NA | TRBJ2-6 | TRBV20-1 | CSAMGLFSGANVLTF | TGCAGTGCTATGGGGCTGTTCTCTGGGGCCAACGTCCTGACTTTC
NA | 18 | NA | TRBJ2-1 | TRBV28 | CASSLPPRNRDAYNEQFF | TGTGCCAGCAGTTTACCTCCCCGCAACCGGGACGCCTACAATGAGCAGTTCTTC
few | 16 | TRBD2 | TRBJ2-1 | TRBV6-1 | CASRDTGLAGINEQFF | TGTGCCAGCAGGGATACGGGACTAGCGGGGATCAATGAGCAGTTCTTC
many | 12 | NA | TRBJ2-5 | TRBV12-3/TRBV12-4 | CASSNRGETQYF | TGTGCCAGCAGCAACAGAGGAGAGACCCAGTACTTC
many | 14 | TRBD1 | TRBJ1-5 | TRBV7-8 | CASSLGTGVQPQHF | TGTGCCAGCAGCTTGGGGACAGGGGTTCAGCCCCAGCATTTT
few | 14 | TRBD1 | TRBJ1-1 | TRBV7-2 | CASSTRGPETEAFF | TGTGCCAGCAGCACCAGGGGGCCGGAGACTGAAGCTTTCTTT
NA | 14 | NA | TRBJ1-1 | TRBV11-2 | CASGLGASGTEAFF | TGTGCCAGCGGACTTGGGGCCAGTGGGACTGAAGCTTTCTTT
NA | 16 | NA | TRBJ1-2 | TRBV28 | CASSLSGLTGGYGYTF | TGTGCCAGCAGTTTATCGGGATTAACAGGAGGCTATGGCTACACCTTC
few | 14 | TRBD2 | TRBJ2-3 | TRBV5-1 | CASSPGGGADTQYF | TGCGCCAGCAGCCCTGGGGGAGGGGCAGATACGCAGTATTTT
few | 12 | NA | TRBJ2-5 | TRBV7-9 | CASQVGRETQYF | TGTGCCAGCCAGGTGGGGAGGGAGACCCAGTACTTC
few | 14 | NA | TRBJ2-5 | TRBV24-1 | CATSDRRGSETQYF | TGTGCCACCAGTGACCGCCGGGGATCGGAGACCCAGTACTTC
NA | 16 | NA | TRBJ2-7 | TRBV6-5 | CASSYSSTVGSYEQYF | TGTGCCAGCAGTTACTCGAGTACAGTGGGCTCCTACGAGCAGTACTTC
many | 15 | TRBD2 | TRBJ2-1 | TRBV12-3/TRBV12-4 | CASSLRTSGYNEQFF | TGTGCCAGCAGCCTCCGGACTAGCGGCTACAATGAGCAGTTCTTC
NA | 13 | NA | TRBJ1-4 | TRBV10-3 | CAIRFATNEKLFF | TGTGCCATCAGATTTGCAACTAATGAAAAACTGTTTTTT
NA | 17 | TRBD1 | TRBJ2-6 | TRBV10-3 | CAISPGQVPSGANVLTF | TGTGCCATCAGTCCGGGACAGGTACCATCTGGGGCCAACGTCCTGACTTTC